This passage covers 13 T cell receptor beta chains from one sample sequenced in a study of cytomegalovirus exposure and HLA in healthy donors. PCR primers comprised 60 Vbeta and 13 Jbeta primers. Data came from immunoSEQ multiplex PCR; TCRdb stores just in-frame clones and leaves some out. The repertoire consists of 90,000 to 140,000 clones, with 70% to 80% occurring once and the leading ten covering around 1.3%. The specimen was PBMCs. Receptors were obtained from a middle-aged man in good health and CMV-seronegative.

V gene TRBV15 combines with J gene TRBJ2-1, with 12 bases matching TRBD2. V gave up 0 bases and J gave up 2 bases; unmatched junction bases: 5. Germline CDR1 LNHNV, CDR2 YYDKDF (reference sequence). This CDR3 contains 18 residues. The CDR3 bases are TGTGCCACCAGCAGAGATCTTTGGACTAGCGGGACCTACAATGAGCAGTTCTTC. It translates to CATSRDLWTSGTYNEQFF.

This chain uses TRBV7-7 with TRBJ2-1; no reliable D call. Trimming shortened V by 8 bases and J by 0 bases, and 8 bases separated the two germline ends. The CDR3 contains 13 residues. The germline V gene has CDR1 SSHAT and CDR2 FNYEAQ (reference sequence). CDR3 in DNA: TGTGCCAGCGCGGCCAGCTCCTACAATGAGCAGTTCTTC. Translation: CASAASSYNEQFF. Full variable domain (missing parts from reference TRBV7-7 and TRBJ2-1): GAGVSQSPRYKVTKRGQDVTLRCDPISSHATLYWYQQALGQGPEFLTYFNYEAQPDKSGLPSDRFSAERPEGSISTLTIQRTEQRDSAMYRCASAASSYNEQFFGPGTRLTVL.

This CDR3 reads CASRYEELFF. The CDR3 bases are TGTGCCAGCCGCTACGAGGAGCTGTTTTTT. V is TRBV27 and J is TRBJ2-2; D is unresolved. The CDR3 is 10 amino acids. V dropped 8 bases and J dropped 10 bases, with 8 bases sitting between them. Germline CDR1 and CDR2: MNHEY and SMNVEV (reference sequence).

This CDR3 reads CASSSGLAATDTQYF. Here the CDR3 DNA reads TGTGCCAGCAGCTCCGGACTAGCGGCCACAGATACGCAGTATTTT. V gene TRBV7-2 combines with J gene TRBJ2-3; TRBD2 agrees at 10 bases. CDR3 length equals 15 residues. Germline V gene sequence: CDR1 SGHTA, CDR2 FQGNSA. Trimming removed 4 bases from V and 2 bases from J; junction bases left unmatched: 3.

V and J are TRBV11-2 and TRBJ2-7; 7 nucleotides line up with TRBD1. Losses at the gene ends were 2 bases for V and 6 bases for J; bases not matched to a gene: 4. The V gene's germline CDR1 is SGHAT and CDR2 FQNNGV. The CDR3 sequence is 13 residues long. The CDR3 nucleotides are TGTGCCAGCAGCTTACCCGACAGGGTCGAGCAGTACTTC. Protein sequence: CASSLPDRVEQYF.

This CDR3 reads CASSAEFQADTQYF. Written as DNA, the CDR3 is TGTGCCAGCAGTGCGGAATTTCAGGCAGATACGCAGTATTTT. The chain couples TRBV6-1 to TRBJ2-3; D gene unclear. Germline CDR1 is MNHNS and CDR2 is SASEGT. V was shortened by 4 bases and J by 4 bases, with 12 bases between the two germline ends. This CDR3 is 14 amino acids long.

The J gene is TRBJ1-1, the V gene TRBV19, with D perhaps matching TRBD1 (5 bases). This CDR3 has 14 amino acids. With 4 bases removed from V and 7 bases from J, the gap between germline ends came to 16 bases. Germline loops: CDR1 LNHDA, CDR2 SQIVND (reference sequence). CDR3 sequence: CASSTLRDSSEAFF. In DNA, the CDR3 is TGTGCCAGTAGTACCCTGCGGGACTCCAGTGAAGCTTTCTTT.

The chain has TRBV4-1 and TRBJ2-5; D is undetermined. V lost 0 bases and J 5 bases, leaving 13 bases between the germline ends. The CDR3 is made up of 15 amino acids. CDR1 is MGHRA and CDR2 is YSYEKL in the germline V gene. This CDR3 is CASSQDRTQEETQYF. As DNA, the CDR3 is TGCGCCAGCAGCCAAGATCGAACCCAAGAGGAGACCCAGTACTTC.

The chain combines TRBV9 with TRBJ1-1; D perhaps matches TRBD1 (5 bases). This CDR3 spans 15 amino acids. CDR1 and CDR2 from the germline V gene are SGDLS and YYNGEE. V was cut by 0 bases and J by 1 base, with 10 bases left in between. The CDR3 region has the DNA TGTGCCAGCAGCGTAGGCAGGGTGAGGAACACTGAAGCTTTCTTT. Its protein product is CASSVGRVRNTEAFF.

The chain carries TRBV27 and TRBJ1-2; 8 bases line up with TRBD1. From germline, CDR1 is MNHEY and CDR2 SMNVEV (reference sequence). This CDR3 is 15 amino acids long. V was pared by 3 bases and J by 6 bases, with 9 bases of the junction left unmatched. The CDR3 here is CASSFVDRVWDGYTF. The CDR3 region has the DNA TGTGCCAGCAGTTTTGTGGACAGGGTTTGGGATGGCTACACCTTC.

The chain couples TRBV5-6 to TRBJ1-6; 9 positions agree with TRBD1. Unmatched junction bases numbered 13, after V lost 4 bases and J lost 5 bases. The CDR3 is 18 amino acids. Germline CDR1 reads SGHDT; CDR2 reads YYEEEE. The CDR3 protein is CASSPGTGMISDNSPLHF. The CDR3 DNA follows: TGTGCCAGCAGCCCCGGGACAGGGATGATCTCGGATAATTCACCCCTCCACTTT.

The chain carries TRBV5-1 and TRBJ2-7; D is uncertain. The CDR3 has 14 amino acids. Per germline, CDR1 SGHRS and CDR2 YFSETQ. V dropped 4 bases and J dropped 0 bases, with 11 bases sitting between them. The CDR3 nucleotides read TGCGCCAGCAGCCGTATGGCAGACTCCTACGAGCAGTACTTC. Translated, it gives CASSRMADSYEQYF.

This clone was detected a few times. This rearrangement joins TRBV5-1 to TRBJ1-3; TRBD1 might be the D (6 bases). Germline V gene lookup returns CDR1 SGHRS and CDR2 YFSETQ. This CDR3 spans 17 amino acids. The V gene lost 1 base and the J gene lost 4 bases, with 18 bases spanning the gap. The chain's CDR3 is CASSLSPGPQGGNTIYF. For the CDR3, the DNA is TGCGCCAGCAGCTTGTCCCCGGGACCGCAGGGGGGAAACACCATATATTTT.